This entry is about one T cell receptor beta chain. The antigen is not known. The sample is drawn from a study of shared clonotypes between healthy human individuals. About the research overall: The cohort comprised a couple of women and a few men. Their ages spanned 18 to 49 years. CD4 naive cells filled three plates per donor, CD4 memory three, CD8 naive two and CD8 memory one.

Naive CD8 cells lacked CD45RO and underwent positive selection for CCR7, leaving out terminally differentiated effector memory CD45RA+ cells. Authors' methods: Quality scores were absent from the junction-only immunoSEQ sequences, so filtering differed. Sequencing used immunoSEQ multiplex PCR; TCRdb keeps in-frame clones, though not all of them. V and J calls and clone size are given by that table; D and trimming were obtained from the DNA. The table includes about 2.1 million clones, about 93% detected once. This CDR3 comprises 16 residues. V was shortened by 3 bases and J by 0 bases, with 10 bases between the two germline ends. From germline, CDR1 is SGHRS and CDR2 YFSETQ. Study-wide findings and caveats: Some clonotypes were shared by all four sorted-subset donors, while others were not shared. The non-shared ones had lower generation probabilities than the shared ones.

Specimen: naive CD8+ T cells from PBMCs. V is TRBV5-1 and J is TRBJ2-6; D unresolved. This receptor was obtained from a man aged 18-30 years in good health. Some clones in this sample may be carry-over from other donors' samples. CDR3 sequence (DNA): TGCGCCAGCAGCTCGGTACAATTCTCTGGGGCCAACGTCCTGACTTTC. It specifies CASSSVQFSGANVLTF. The whole variable domain, filled in from reference TRBV5-1 and TRBJ2-6, reads KAGVTQTPRYLIKTRGQQVTLSCSPISGHRSVSWYQQTPGQGLQFLFEYFSETQRNKGNFPGRFSGRQFSNSRSEMNVSTLELGDSALYLCASSSVQFSGANVLTFGAGSRLTVL.